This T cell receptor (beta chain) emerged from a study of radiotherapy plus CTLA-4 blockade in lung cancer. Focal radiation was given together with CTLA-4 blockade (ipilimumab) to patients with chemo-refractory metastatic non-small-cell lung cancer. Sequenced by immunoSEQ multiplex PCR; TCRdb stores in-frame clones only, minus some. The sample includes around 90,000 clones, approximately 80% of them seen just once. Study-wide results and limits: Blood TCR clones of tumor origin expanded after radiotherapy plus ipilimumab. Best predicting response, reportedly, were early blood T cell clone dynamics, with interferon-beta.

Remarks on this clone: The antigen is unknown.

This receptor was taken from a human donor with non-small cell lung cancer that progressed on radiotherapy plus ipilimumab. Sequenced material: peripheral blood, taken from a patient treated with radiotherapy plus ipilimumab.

CDR3 region: CAISEPTPRTSGGNEQFF. CDR3 nucleotides: TGTGCCATCAGTGAGCCGACGCCCCGGACTAGCGGAGGCAATGAGCAGTTCTTC. The chain has TRBV10-3 and TRBJ2-1; 10 bases align to TRBD2. With 2 bases clipped from V and 6 bases from J, the junction kept 13 bases outside the gene matches. Germline CDR1 is ENHRY and CDR2 is SYGVKD. The CDR3 runs 18 residues.